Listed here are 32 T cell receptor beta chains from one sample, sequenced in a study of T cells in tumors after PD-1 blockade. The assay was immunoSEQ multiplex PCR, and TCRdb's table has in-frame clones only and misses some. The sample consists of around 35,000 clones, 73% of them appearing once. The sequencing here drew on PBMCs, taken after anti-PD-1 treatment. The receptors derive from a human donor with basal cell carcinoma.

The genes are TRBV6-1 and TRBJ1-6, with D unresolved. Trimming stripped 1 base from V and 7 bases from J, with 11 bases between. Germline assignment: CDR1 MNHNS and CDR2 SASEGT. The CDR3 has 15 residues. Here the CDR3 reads CASSEGARLNSPLHF. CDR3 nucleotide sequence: TGTGCCAGCAGTGAAGGTGCCAGGTTGAATTCACCCCTCCACTTT.

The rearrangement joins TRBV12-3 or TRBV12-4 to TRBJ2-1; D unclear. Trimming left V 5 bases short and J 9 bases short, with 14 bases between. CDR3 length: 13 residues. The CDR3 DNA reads TGTGCCAGCAGTCTCAAATTAGGCGGTGAGCAGTTCTTC. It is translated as CASSLKLGGEQFF.

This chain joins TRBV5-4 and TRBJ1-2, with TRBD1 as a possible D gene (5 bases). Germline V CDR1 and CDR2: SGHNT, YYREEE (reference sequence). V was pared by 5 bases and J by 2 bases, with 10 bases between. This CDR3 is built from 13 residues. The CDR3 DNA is TGTGCCAGCAGTCGGGACGGAAACTATGGCTACACCTTC. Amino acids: CASSRDGNYGYTF. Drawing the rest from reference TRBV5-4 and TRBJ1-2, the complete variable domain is ETGVTQSPTHLIKTRGQQVTLRCSSQSGHNTVSWYQQALGQGPQFIFQYYREEENGRGNFPPRFSGLQFPNYSSELNVNALELDDSALYLCASSRDGNYGYTFGSGTRLTVV.

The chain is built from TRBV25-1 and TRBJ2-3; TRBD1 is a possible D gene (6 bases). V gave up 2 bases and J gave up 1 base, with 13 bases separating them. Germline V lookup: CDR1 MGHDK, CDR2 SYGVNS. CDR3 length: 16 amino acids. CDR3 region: CASSEGGRFRTDTQYF. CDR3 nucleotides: TGTGCCAGCAGTGAAGGGGGCAGGTTTCGCACAGATACGCAGTATTTT. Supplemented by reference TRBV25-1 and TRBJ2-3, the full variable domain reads EADIYQTPRYLVIGTGKKITLECSQTMGHDKMYWYQQDPGMELHLIHYSYGVNSTEKGDLSSESTVSRIRTEHFPLTLESARPSHTSQYLCASSEGGRFRTDTQYFGPGTRLTVL.

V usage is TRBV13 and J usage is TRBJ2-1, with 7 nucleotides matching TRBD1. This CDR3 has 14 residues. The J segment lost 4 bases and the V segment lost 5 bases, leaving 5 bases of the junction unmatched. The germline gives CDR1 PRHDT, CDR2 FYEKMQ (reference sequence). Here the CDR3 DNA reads TGTGCCAGCAGCAACTACAGGGGTTACAATGAGCAGTTCTTC. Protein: CASSNYRGYNEQFF. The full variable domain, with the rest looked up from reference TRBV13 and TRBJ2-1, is AAGVIQSPRHLIKEKRETATLKCYPIPRHDTVYWYQQGPGQDPQFLISFYEKMQSDKGSIPDRFSAQQFSDYHSELNMSSLELGDSALYFCASSNYRGYNEQFFGPGTRLTVL.

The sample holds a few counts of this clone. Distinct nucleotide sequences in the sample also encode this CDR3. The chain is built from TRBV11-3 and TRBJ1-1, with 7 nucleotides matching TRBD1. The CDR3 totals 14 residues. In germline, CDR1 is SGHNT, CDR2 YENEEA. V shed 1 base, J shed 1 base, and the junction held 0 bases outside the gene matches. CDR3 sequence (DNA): TGTGCCAGCAGCTTAGGACAGGGGAACACTGAAGCTTTCTTT. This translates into CASSLGQGNTEAFF.

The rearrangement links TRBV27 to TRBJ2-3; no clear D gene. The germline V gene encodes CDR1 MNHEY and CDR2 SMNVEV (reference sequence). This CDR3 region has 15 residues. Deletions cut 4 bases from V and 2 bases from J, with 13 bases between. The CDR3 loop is CASSSEPRPTDTQYF. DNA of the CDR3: TGTGCCAGCAGTTCAGAACCTCGTCCCACAGATACGCAGTATTTT.

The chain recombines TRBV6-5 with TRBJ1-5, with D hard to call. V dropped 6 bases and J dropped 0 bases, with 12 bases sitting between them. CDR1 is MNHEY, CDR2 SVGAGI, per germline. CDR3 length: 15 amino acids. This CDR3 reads CASSRSMISNQPQHF. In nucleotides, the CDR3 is TGTGCCAGCAGCCGATCGATGATTAGCAATCAGCCCCAGCATTTT.

As DNA, the CDR3 is TGTGCCAGCCAGGGGACAGGGGGAAAGTATGGCTACACCTTC. It encodes CASQGTGGKYGYTF. The chain is built from TRBV6-5 and TRBJ1-2, with TRBD1 identical over 11 bases. This CDR3 contains 14 residues. In germline, CDR1 is MNHEY, CDR2 SVGAGI. Germline trimming cut 8 bases from V and 5 bases from J; bases unmatched to any gene: 7.

The CDR3 DNA sequence: TGTGCCAGCAGCTTCCGGACCCGCACAGATACGCAGTATTTT. It encodes CASSFRTRTDTQYF. The genes are TRBV5-4 and TRBJ2-3; D not resolved. The CDR3 is made up of 14 amino acids. V lost 2 bases, J lost 1 base, and 8 bases lay in between. Looked up from germline, CDR1 is SGHNT and CDR2 is YYREEE (reference sequence).

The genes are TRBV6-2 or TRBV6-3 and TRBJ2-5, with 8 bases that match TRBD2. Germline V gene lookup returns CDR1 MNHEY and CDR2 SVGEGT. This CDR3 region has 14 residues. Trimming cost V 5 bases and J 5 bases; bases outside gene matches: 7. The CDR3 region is CASSLTGGDETQYF. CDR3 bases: TGTGCCAGCAGTCTAACGGGGGGGGACGAGACCCAGTACTTC.

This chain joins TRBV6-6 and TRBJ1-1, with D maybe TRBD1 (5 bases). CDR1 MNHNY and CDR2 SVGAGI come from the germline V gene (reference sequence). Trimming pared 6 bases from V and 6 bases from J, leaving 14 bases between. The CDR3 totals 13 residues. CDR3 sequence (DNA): TGTGCCAGCAGGGGACTCACAGCTTCTGAAGCTTTCTTT. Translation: CASRGLTASEAFF.

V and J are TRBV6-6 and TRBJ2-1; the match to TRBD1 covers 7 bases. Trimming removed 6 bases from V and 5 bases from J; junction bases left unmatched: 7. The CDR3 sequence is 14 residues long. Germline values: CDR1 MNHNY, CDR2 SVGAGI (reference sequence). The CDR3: CASRRNRGDNEQFF. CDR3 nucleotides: TGTGCCAGCAGACGGAACAGGGGAGACAATGAGCAGTTCTTC.

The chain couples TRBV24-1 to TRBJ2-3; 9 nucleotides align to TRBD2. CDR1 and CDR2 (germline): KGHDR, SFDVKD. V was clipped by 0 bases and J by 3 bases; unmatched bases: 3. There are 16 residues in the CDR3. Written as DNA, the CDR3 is TGTGCCACCAGTGATTTGTCTAGCGGGGCGACAGATACGCAGTATTTT. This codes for CATSDLSSGATDTQYF.

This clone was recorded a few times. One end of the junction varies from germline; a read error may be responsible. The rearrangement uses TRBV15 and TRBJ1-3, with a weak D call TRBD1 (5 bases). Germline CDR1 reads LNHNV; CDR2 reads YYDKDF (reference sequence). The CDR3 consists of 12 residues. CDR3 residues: CATSRGEQVAHF. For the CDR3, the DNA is TGTGCCACCAGCAGAGGTGAACAGGTTGCGCATTTT.

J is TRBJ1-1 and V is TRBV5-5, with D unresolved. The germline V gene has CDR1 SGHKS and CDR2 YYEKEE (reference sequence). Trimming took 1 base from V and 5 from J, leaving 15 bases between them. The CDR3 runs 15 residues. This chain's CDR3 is CASSLLGTLGTEAFF. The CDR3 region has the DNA TGTGCCAGCAGCTTGTTGGGAACCTTAGGGACTGAAGCTTTCTTT.

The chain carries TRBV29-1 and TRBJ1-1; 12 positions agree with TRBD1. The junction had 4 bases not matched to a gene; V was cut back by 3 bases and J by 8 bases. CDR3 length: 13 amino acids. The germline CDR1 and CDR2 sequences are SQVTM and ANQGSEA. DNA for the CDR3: TGCAGCGTTGAGGGGACAGGGGGCCGAGAAGCTTTCTTT. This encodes CSVEGTGGREAFF.

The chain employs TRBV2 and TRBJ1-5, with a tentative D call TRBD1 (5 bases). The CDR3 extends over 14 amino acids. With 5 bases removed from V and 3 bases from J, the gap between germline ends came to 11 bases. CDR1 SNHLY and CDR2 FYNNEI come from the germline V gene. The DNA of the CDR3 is TGTGCCAGCAGTCGACAGCGGAACAATCAGCCCCAGCATTTT. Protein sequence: CASSRQRNNQPQHF. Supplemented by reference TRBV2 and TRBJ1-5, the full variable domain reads EPEVTQTPSHQVTQMGQEVILRCVPISNHLYFYWYRQILGQKVEFLVSFYNNEISEKSEIFDDQFSVERPDGSNFTLKIRSTKLEDSAMYFCASSRQRNNQPQHFGDGTRLSIL.

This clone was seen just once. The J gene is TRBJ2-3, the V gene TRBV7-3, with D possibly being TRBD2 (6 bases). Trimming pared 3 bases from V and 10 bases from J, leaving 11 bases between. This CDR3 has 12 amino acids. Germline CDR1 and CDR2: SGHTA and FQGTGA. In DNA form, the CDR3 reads TGTGCCAGCAGCTTTCGCGGGGAGGCGCAGTATTTT. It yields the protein CASSFRGEAQYF.

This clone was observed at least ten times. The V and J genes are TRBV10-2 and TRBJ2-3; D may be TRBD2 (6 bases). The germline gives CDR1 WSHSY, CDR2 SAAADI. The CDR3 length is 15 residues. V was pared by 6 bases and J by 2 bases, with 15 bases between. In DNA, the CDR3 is TGCGCCAGCAGGAGGCCCGGACTACACACAGATACGCAGTATTTT. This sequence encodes CASRRPGLHTDTQYF.

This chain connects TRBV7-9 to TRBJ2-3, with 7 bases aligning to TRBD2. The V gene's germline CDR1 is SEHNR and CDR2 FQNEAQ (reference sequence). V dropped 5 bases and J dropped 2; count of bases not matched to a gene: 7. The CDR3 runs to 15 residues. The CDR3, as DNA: TGTGCCAGCAGCCCTGCGGGGGAGACCACAGATACGCAGTATTTT. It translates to CASSPAGETTDTQYF.

The CDR3 sequence is CASSLGVRGGIQYF. CDR3 nucleotides: TGTGCCAGCAGTTTAGGGGTCCGAGGGGGCATTCAGTACTTC. The V and J genes are TRBV28 and TRBJ2-4; D may be TRBD1 (6 bases). CDR3 length: 14 amino acids. The germline V gene has CDR1 MDHEN and CDR2 SYDVKM. The V and J ends lost 2 bases and 9 bases respectively, with 14 bases between them.

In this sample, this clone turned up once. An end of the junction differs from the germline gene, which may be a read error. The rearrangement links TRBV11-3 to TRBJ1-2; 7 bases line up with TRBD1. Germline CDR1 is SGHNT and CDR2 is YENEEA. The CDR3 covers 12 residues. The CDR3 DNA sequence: TGTGCCAGCAGCTTATTCGACAGGGCCAGAGGCTTC. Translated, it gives CASSLFDRARGF.

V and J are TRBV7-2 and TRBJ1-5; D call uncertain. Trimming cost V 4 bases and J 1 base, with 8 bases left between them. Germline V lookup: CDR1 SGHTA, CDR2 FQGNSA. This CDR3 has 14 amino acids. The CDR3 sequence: CASSSVFSNQPQHF. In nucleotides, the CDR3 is TGTGCCAGCAGCTCGGTCTTCAGCAATCAGCCCCAGCATTTT.

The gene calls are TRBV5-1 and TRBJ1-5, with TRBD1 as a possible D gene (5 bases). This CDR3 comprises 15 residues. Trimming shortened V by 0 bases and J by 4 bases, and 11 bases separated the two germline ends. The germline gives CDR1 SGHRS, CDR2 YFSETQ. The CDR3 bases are TGCGCCAGCAGCTTGGAAGCAGGGCGGAATCAGCCCCAGCATTTT. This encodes CASSLEAGRNQPQHF.

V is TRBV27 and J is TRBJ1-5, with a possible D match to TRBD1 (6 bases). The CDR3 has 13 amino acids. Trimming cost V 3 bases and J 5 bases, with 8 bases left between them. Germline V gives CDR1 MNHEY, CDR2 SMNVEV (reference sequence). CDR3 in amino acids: CASSFTGYQPQHF. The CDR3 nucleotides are TGTGCCAGCAGTTTTACAGGGTATCAGCCCCAGCATTTT.

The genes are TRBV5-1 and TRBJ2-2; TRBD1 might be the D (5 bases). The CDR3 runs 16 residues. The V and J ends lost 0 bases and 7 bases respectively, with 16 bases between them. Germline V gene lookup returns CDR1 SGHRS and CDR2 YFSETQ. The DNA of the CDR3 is TGCGCCAGCAGCTTGGGGCCAGGGAAAGTATTCGGGGAGCTGTTTTTT. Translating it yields CASSLGPGKVFGELFF.

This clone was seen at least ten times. CDR3 sequence: CASSFGTGGFYGYTF. CDR3 DNA sequence: TGTGCCAGCAGCTTTGGGACAGGCGGTTTCTATGGCTACACCTTC. The chain combines TRBV7-9 with TRBJ1-2; TRBD1 matches at 8 bases. Germline V gene sequence: CDR1 SEHNR, CDR2 FQNEAQ (reference sequence). Trimming cost V 3 bases and J 4 bases; bases outside gene matches: 7. The CDR3 totals 15 residues.

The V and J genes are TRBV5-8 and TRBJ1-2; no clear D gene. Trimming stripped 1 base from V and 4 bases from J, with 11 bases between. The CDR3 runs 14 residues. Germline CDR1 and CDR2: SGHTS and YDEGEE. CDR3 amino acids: CASSLKHPGYGYTF. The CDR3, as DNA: TGTGCCAGCAGCTTGAAACACCCTGGCTATGGCTACACCTTC.

The CDR3 loop is CATSELTAGELFF. The CDR3 DNA reads as TGTGCCACCAGTGAGTTGACCGCCGGGGAGCTGTTTTTT. This chain connects TRBV24-1 to TRBJ2-2; D is unresolved. This CDR3 spans 13 amino acids. Trimming left V 4 bases short and J 6 bases short, with 8 bases between. The germline gives CDR1 KGHDR, CDR2 SFDVKD.

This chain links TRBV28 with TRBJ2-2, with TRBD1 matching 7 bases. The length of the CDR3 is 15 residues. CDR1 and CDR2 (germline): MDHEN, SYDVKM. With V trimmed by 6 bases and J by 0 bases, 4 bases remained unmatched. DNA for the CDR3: TGTGCCAGCAGGAAAGGGACAGCGAACACCGGGGAGCTGTTTTTT. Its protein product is CASRKGTANTGELFF. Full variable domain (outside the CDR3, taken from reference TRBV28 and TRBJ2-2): DVKVTQSSRYLVKRTGEKVFLECVQDMDHENMFWYRQDPGLGLRLIYFSYDVKMKEKGDIPEGYSVSREKKERFSLILESASTNQTSMYLCASRKGTANTGELFFGEGSRLTVL.

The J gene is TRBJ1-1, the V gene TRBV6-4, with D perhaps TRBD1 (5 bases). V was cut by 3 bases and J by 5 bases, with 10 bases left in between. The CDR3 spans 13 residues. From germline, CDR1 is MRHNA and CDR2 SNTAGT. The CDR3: CASSEGAGTEAFF. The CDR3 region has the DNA TGTGCCAGCAGTGAAGGGGCCGGGACTGAAGCTTTCTTT.